These 24 T cell receptor beta chains share one sample of origin, sequenced in a study of T cell responses to AZD1222 COVID-19 vaccine. Clones were sequenced by immunoSEQ multiplex PCR, and TCRdb holds only the in-frame ones, with some missing. The sample lists over 100,000 clones, around 86% seen once, with about 3.1% in the top ten. Source: peripheral blood, taken 28 days after the second dose of the MenACWY control vaccine. The receptors stem from an adult who received the MenACWY meningococcal vaccine as a control.

The CDR3 nucleotides are TGTGCCAGCAGCTTGGGACGGATTTACGAGCAGTACTTC. Encoded protein: CASSLGRIYEQYF. This rearrangement joins TRBV5-8 to TRBJ2-7, with D unclear. There are 13 residues in the CDR3. CDR1 and CDR2 (germline): SGHTS, YDEGEE. Trimming took off 0 bases at V and 4 bases at J, with 8 bases between the two ends.

J is TRBJ2-7 and V is TRBV28; 7 nucleotides align to TRBD1. The V segment lost 5 bases and the J segment 2 bases; nucleotides outside the gene matches: 3. Germline assignment: CDR1 MDHEN and CDR2 SYDVKM. This CDR3 is 13 amino acids long. The CDR3 region has the DNA TGTGCCAGCAGTGACAGGGTCCCCTACGAGCAGTACTTC. Translation gives CASSDRVPYEQYF.

The chain couples TRBV19 to TRBJ2-3, with D perhaps TRBD2 (6 bases). CDR3 length: 15 amino acids. The germline CDR1 and CDR2 sequences are LNHDA and SQIVND (reference sequence). Trimming shortened V by 5 bases and J by 0 bases, and 12 bases separated the two germline ends. The CDR3 sequence: CASSLRDFSTDTQYF. CDR3 bases: TGTGCCAGTAGTCTGCGGGACTTCAGCACAGATACGCAGTATTTT.

The chain is built from TRBV5-1 and TRBJ2-2; no clear D gene. The V gene lost 0 bases and the J gene lost 4 bases, with 7 bases spanning the gap. The CDR3 is made up of 14 amino acids. CDR1 and CDR2 from the germline V gene are SGHRS and YFSETQ. This chain's CDR3 is CASSLDYSTGELFF. The CDR3 DNA is TGCGCCAGCAGCTTGGATTATTCCACCGGGGAGCTGTTTTTT.

The chain combines TRBV2 with TRBJ2-7, with TRBD1 as a possible D gene (8 bases). V was shortened by 10 bases and J by 4 bases, with 17 bases between the two germline ends. The CDR3 contains 13 residues. The germline V gene encodes CDR1 SNHLY and CDR2 FYNNEI. This chain's CDR3 is CAINGQGGYEQYF. The CDR3 DNA is TGTGCCATAAACGGACAGGGAGGGTACGAGCAGTACTTC.

The genes are TRBV28 and TRBJ1-3; 7 positions match TRBD1. V trimming: 4 bases; J trimming: 0 bases; junction bases outside the gene matches: 6. The length of the CDR3 is 16 residues. Germline lookup yields CDR1 MDHEN and CDR2 SYDVKM. The CDR3 loop is CASSWGQFPSGNTIYF. CDR3 DNA sequence: TGTGCCAGCAGTTGGGGACAGTTTCCCTCTGGAAACACCATATATTTT.

The rearrangement links TRBV18 to TRBJ1-5; D might be TRBD1 (5 bases). V lost 2 bases and J 4 bases, leaving 12 bases between the germline ends. The CDR3 is 15 residues long. The germline V gene has CDR1 KGHSH and CDR2 LQKENI. The CDR3 region is CASSPGQGKNQPQHF. In DNA, the CDR3 is TGTGCCAGCTCACCAGGGCAGGGTAAGAATCAGCCCCAGCATTTT.

The rearrangement links TRBV10-1 to TRBJ1-1; a possible D gene is TRBD1 (6 bases). The CDR3 sequence is 13 residues long. Germline CDR1 is WNHNN and CDR2 is SYGVQD (reference sequence). V was trimmed by 5 bases and J by 3 bases, leaving 10 bases between them. The CDR3 nucleotides are TGCGCCAGCAGTTACAGGGATGACACTGAAGCTTTCTTT. This codes for CASSYRDDTEAFF.

CDR3 region: CASSRGQGGTEAFF. The CDR3 DNA is TGCGCCAGCAGCCGTGGACAGGGCGGGACTGAAGCTTTCTTT. J is TRBJ1-1 and V is TRBV5-1; TRBD1 aligns across 8 bases. CDR1 is SGHRS, CDR2 YFSETQ, per germline. The CDR3 consists of 14 residues. After removal of 4 bases from V and 5 bases from J, the junction contained 7 bases not matched to a gene.

This sequence joins TRBV29-1 and TRBJ1-1, with D perhaps matching TRBD1 (6 bases). V lost 4 bases to trimming and J lost 4 bases, with 13 bases between them. Germline V gene data show CDR1 as SQVTM and CDR2 as ANQGSEA. The CDR3 is 13 residues long. The CDR3 protein is CSVGTGTSTEAFF. DNA for the CDR3: TGCAGCGTTGGCACAGGGACGAGCACTGAAGCTTTCTTT.

This chain connects TRBV7-2 to TRBJ2-1; D may be TRBD1 or TRBD2 (5 bases each). Germline V gene lookup returns CDR1 SGHTA and CDR2 FQGNSA. V was shortened by 5 bases and J by 0 bases, with 17 bases between the two germline ends. CDR3 length: 17 residues. CDR3 protein: CASSHRLGVSSYNEQFF. The CDR3 nucleotides are TGTGCCAGCAGCCATCGGTTGGGGGTCTCCTCCTACAATGAGCAGTTCTTC.

This clone was picked up one time. The chain employs TRBV6-5 and TRBJ2-7; D gene ambiguous. CDR1 is MNHEY and CDR2 is SVGAGI in the germline V gene. Trimming took off 6 bases at V and 2 bases at J, with 14 bases between the two ends. There are 14 residues in the CDR3. In nucleotides, the CDR3 is TGTGCCAGCAGAGCTAGTAGTTTTCCCTACGAGCAGTACTTC. This gives the protein CASRASSFPYEQYF.

The chain joins TRBV28 to TRBJ1-4; TRBD1 aligns across 8 bases. Losses at the gene ends were 5 bases for V and 1 base for J; bases not matched to a gene: 15. This CDR3 has 19 residues. In germline, CDR1 is MDHEN, CDR2 SYDVKM. The CDR3 nucleotides read TGTGCCAGCAGTCCCTCCCGCCAGGGGGCTTTCGGAACTAATGAAAAACTGTTTTTT. Its protein product is CASSPSRQGAFGTNEKLFF.

This clone was recorded only once. The chain joins TRBV2 to TRBJ2-3; possibly TRBD2 for D (5 bases). V shed 2 bases and J shed 3 bases, with 6 bases lying between them. Germline V CDR1 and CDR2: SNHLY, FYNNEI. The CDR3 is 13 residues long. The DNA of the CDR3 is TGTGCCAGCAGTGAATGGGAGACAGATACGCAGTATTTT. Translation gives CASSEWETDTQYF.

The rearrangement links TRBV6-2 or TRBV6-3 to TRBJ1-2; D is unresolved. The CDR3 consists of 15 residues. The V gene's germline CDR1 is MNHEY and CDR2 SVGEGT. Between the trimmed V and J ends, which lost 6 bases and 2 bases, there was a span of 16 bases. This CDR3 reads CASSRRHSGNYGYTF. CDR3 nucleotides: TGTGCCAGCAGCCGGAGGCATTCCGGGAACTATGGCTACACCTTC.

V usage is TRBV6-2 or TRBV6-3 and J usage is TRBJ2-6; the match to TRBD2 covers 13 bases. This CDR3 region has 20 residues. CDR1 MNHEY and CDR2 SVGEGT come from the germline V gene. The ends lost 2 bases at V and 3 bases at J; junction bases unmatched: 10. CDR3 sequence reads: CASSYQPTSGGAYGANVLTF. The CDR3 DNA sequence: TGTGCCAGCAGTTACCAACCCACTAGCGGGGGGGCGTATGGGGCCAACGTCCTGACTTTC.

The chain couples TRBV6-2 or TRBV6-3 to TRBJ2-7, with unresolved D. This CDR3 is built from 15 residues. The ends were cut back, 5 bases at V and 0 bases at J, with 14 bases in the middle. Looked up from germline, CDR1 is MNHEY and CDR2 is SVGEGT. CDR3 region: CASSQVAQSSYEQYF. DNA for the CDR3: TGTGCCAGCAGTCAAGTTGCACAAAGCTCCTACGAGCAGTACTTC.

The rearrangement uses TRBV7-2 and TRBJ2-5; 11 positions agree with TRBD2. Per the germline V gene, CDR1 is SGHTA and CDR2 is FQGNSA. This CDR3 has 16 residues. V dropped 4 bases and J dropped 3; count of bases not matched to a gene: 7. CDR3 DNA: TGTGCCAGCAGCTCAACCTTGGGACTAGCGGAAGAGACCCAGTACTTC. This encodes CASSSTLGLAEETQYF.

J is TRBJ2-1 and V is TRBV7-2, with D perhaps TRBD2 (6 bases). V lost 0 bases and J 7 bases, leaving 13 bases between the germline ends. CDR1 and CDR2 (germline): SGHTA, FQGNSA. The CDR3 is made up of 15 amino acids. The CDR3 nucleotides read TGTGCCAGCAGCTTAGCTGGGACTGCAGTGAATGAGCAGTTCTTC. This sequence encodes CASSLAGTAVNEQFF.

The V call is TRBV5-1, the J call TRBJ1-3, with D unresolved. V was trimmed by 0 bases and J by 0 bases, leaving 10 bases between them. Germline V CDR1 and CDR2: SGHRS, YFSETQ. The CDR3 has 16 residues. The CDR3 reads CASSLDGDNSGNTIYF. The DNA of the CDR3 is TGCGCCAGCAGCTTGGATGGCGACAACTCTGGAAACACCATATATTTT. The whole variable domain, remainder taken from reference TRBV5-1 and TRBJ1-3, is KAGVTQTPRYLIKTRGQQVTLSCSPISGHRSVSWYQQTPGQGLQFLFEYFSETQRNKGNFPGRFSGRQFSNSRSEMNVSTLELGDSALYLCASSLDGDNSGNTIYFGEGSWLTVV.

This clone was recorded a few times. The gene calls are TRBV7-2 and TRBJ2-3, with D hard to call. The V end was cut by 4 bases, the J end by 2 bases, with 7 bases between. This CDR3 contains 13 residues. CDR1 and CDR2 from the germline V gene are SGHTA and FQGNSA. In nucleotides, the CDR3 is TGTGCCAGCAGCTCGCAAGTCACAGATACGCAGTATTTT. Translation: CASSSQVTDTQYF.

The rearrangement uses TRBV29-1 and TRBJ1-2; D is possibly TRBD1 (5 bases). Germline V lookup: CDR1 SQVTM, CDR2 ANQGSEA. With 5 bases removed from V and 3 bases from J, the gap between germline ends came to 10 bases. The length of the CDR3 is 12 residues. CDR3 DNA sequence: TGCAGCGTTCAATGGGGCCACTATGGCTACACCTTC. This encodes CSVQWGHYGYTF.

This clone was seen a few times. This chain links TRBV7-9 with TRBJ1-2; 10 nucleotides match TRBD1. The CDR3 has 14 amino acids. V dropped 5 bases and J dropped 6; count of bases not matched to a gene: 6. The germline V gene has CDR1 SEHNR and CDR2 FQNEAQ (reference sequence). CDR3 in amino acids: CASSDRGLLHGYTF. The CDR3 bases are TGTGCCAGCAGCGACAGGGGGCTTCTGCATGGCTACACCTTC.

This clone came up a few times. The chain uses TRBV18 and TRBJ2-7; possibly TRBD2 for D (6 bases). Per the germline V gene, CDR1 is KGHSH and CDR2 is LQKENI. Trimming shortened V by 4 bases and J by 7 bases, and 17 bases separated the two germline ends. CDR3 length: 14 amino acids. CDR3: CASSLLSGTEEQYF. In DNA form, the CDR3 reads TGTGCCAGCTCACTACTGTCCGGGACTGAAGAGCAGTACTTC.